Shown below are 24 T cell receptor beta chains from a single sample sequenced in a study of blood T cells in healthy people across ages. With a J-beta primer mix and a sample-barcoded 5' primer, a second PCR ran roughly 6 to 12 cycles. Each CDR3 protein is one row after TCRdb ran MiXCR on the 5' RACE reads. The sample yields fewer than 600,000 distinct CDR3 sequences, about 25% seen once. These data also formed part of another study, on T cells of mothers and their children.

Material: blood. Receptor source: a boy aged 2 to 10 in good health.

The V and J genes are TRBV29-1 and TRBJ2-2; weak D call: TRBD1 (6 bases). CDR3 length: 14 residues. Germline loops: CDR1 SQVTM, CDR2 ANQGSEA. Trimming took off 4 bases at V and 1 base at J, with 10 bases between the two ends. CDR3 protein: CSVGGRGNTGELFF. The CDR3 nucleotides read TGCAGCGTTGGAGGCAGGGGGAACACCGGGGAGCTGTTTTTT.

Only a few counts were recorded for this clonotype. The rearrangement uses TRBV29-1 and TRBJ2-5; D gene uncertain. The CDR3 totals 14 residues. Germline V gene lookup returns CDR1 SQVTM and CDR2 ANQGSEA. V gave up 8 bases and J gave up 2 bases, with 18 bases separating them. This CDR3 is CSITSQMAQETQYF. The CDR3 DNA follows: TGCAGCATTACCTCCCAAATGGCGCAAGAGACCCAGTACTTC.

The chain has TRBV5-1 and TRBJ2-5; unclear D gene. Judging by the DNA end, TRBJ2-7 fits better; the J call may be wrong. The CDR3 sequence is 15 residues long. CDR1 and CDR2 (germline): SGHRS, YFSETQ. The DNA of the CDR3 is TGCGCCAGCAGCTTGGATCTCCCGGGTTCCTACGAGCAGTACTTC. Its translation is CASSLDLPGSYEQYF.

The chain uses TRBV21-1 and TRBJ2-7; the D call TRBD1 from the table was never checked on the DNA. TRBV21-1 counts as a pseudogene. This CDR3 is built from 14 residues. The CDR3 protein is CASSDRDNGHEQYF. CDR3 nucleotides: TGTGCCAGCAGCGACCGGGACAACGGCCACGAGCAGTACTTC.

Note on this clonotype: Compared with germline, one end of the junction differs, possibly owing to a read error. The chain recombines TRBV11-2 with TRBJ2-4, with D perhaps being TRBD1 or TRBD2 (6 bases each). The J call is in doubt because the DNA end fits TRBJ2-6 better. The CDR3 is 15 residues long. CDR1 and CDR2 from the germline V gene are SGHAT and FQNNGV. The CDR3 DNA sequence: TGTGCCAGCAGCTACAGGGAGGCTGGGGCCAACGCCCTGACTTTC. It yields the protein CASSYREAGANALTF.

The gene calls are TRBV7-2 and TRBJ2-5; tentative D call: TRBD2 (5 bases). V was trimmed by 3 bases and J by 2 bases, leaving 16 bases between them. Germline V gene lookup returns CDR1 SGHTA and CDR2 FQGNSA. The CDR3 totals 16 residues. CDR3: CASSLWRAITQETQYF. The CDR3 DNA is TGTGCCAGCAGCTTGTGGCGGGCGATCACGCAAGAGACCCAGTACTTC.

The chain is built from TRBV12-3 or TRBV12-4 and TRBJ2-5; a possible D gene is TRBD2 (6 bases). The J call could be wrong; TRBJ2-1 is a better fit for the DNA end. This CDR3 spans 15 amino acids. CDR3 loop: CASRDSGGGTNEQFF. In DNA form, the CDR3 reads TGTGCCAGCAGAGATAGCGGAGGAGGGACCAATGAGCAGTTCTTC.

This clonotype has more than one count but fewer than ten. This chain connects TRBV12-3 or TRBV12-4 to TRBJ2-2; D possibly corresponds to TRBD1 (6 bases). There are 15 residues in the CDR3. V shed 1 base and J shed 7 bases, with 13 bases lying between them. Written as DNA, the CDR3 is TGTGCCAGCAGTTTAGTGGACAGTCGAGACGGGGAGCTGTTTTTT. It specifies CASSLVDSRDGELFF.

V gene TRBV11-2 combines with J gene TRBJ2-2; weak D call: TRBD1 (6 bases). CDR1 is SGHAT and CDR2 is FQNNGV in the germline V gene. V was cut by 4 bases and J by 4 bases, with 13 bases left in between. This CDR3 is 15 amino acids long. In DNA, the CDR3 is TGTGCCAGCAGCTGGGACAACCTAAGCACCGGGGAGCTGTTTTTT. It encodes CASSWDNLSTGELFF.

The table lists this clonotype with a few counts. The gene calls are TRBV7-9 and TRBJ1-2, with D maybe TRBD1 (6 bases). CDR1 is SEHNR, CDR2 FQNEAQ, per germline (reference sequence). This CDR3 has 16 residues. V was trimmed by 1 base and J by 4 bases, leaving 16 bases between them. In nucleotides, the CDR3 is TGTGCCAGCAGCTTAGGGCGGACAGAAGTACCCTATGGCTACACCTTC. Translation gives CASSLGRTEVPYGYTF.

The rearrangement links TRBV7-2 to TRBJ2-5, with 13 bases lining up with TRBD2. Germline V CDR1 and CDR2: SGHTA, FQGNSA. The CDR3 extends over 18 amino acids. Trimming took 5 bases from V and 5 from J; bases not matched to a gene: 14. CDR3 region: CASSQGPLLTSGRETQYF. The CDR3 DNA reads TGTGCCAGCAGCCAGGGCCCCCTCTTGACTAGCGGGAGGGAGACCCAGTACTTC.

The rearrangement uses TRBV7-2 and TRBJ2-7; TRBD1 matches at 8 bases. Germline CDR1 reads SGHTA; CDR2 reads FQGNSA. Trimming cost V 5 bases and J 6 bases; bases outside gene matches: 12. This CDR3 is built from 15 residues. This CDR3 is CASSRQVGTGTEQYF. Written as DNA, the CDR3 is TGTGCCAGCAGCCGTCAGGTAGGGACAGGAACCGAGCAGTACTTC.

The V and J genes are TRBV20-1 and TRBJ2-3; possible D gene TRBD2, 7 bases. CDR3 length: 14 amino acids. Germline CDR1 reads DFQATT; CDR2 reads SNEGSKA (reference sequence). In nucleotides, the CDR3 is TGCAGCGAGGTCGAGGGGGGGACCACAGATACGCAGTATTTT. Translated: CSEVEGGTTDTQYF.

In this sample, this clonotype turned up once. The chain joins TRBV4-1 to TRBJ2-3; no firm D call. The CDR3 extends over 14 amino acids. The V gene's germline CDR1 is MGHRA and CDR2 YSYEKL. V was shortened by 4 bases and J by 1 base, with 9 bases between the two germline ends. The CDR3 here is CASSRVMGTDTQYF. The CDR3 nucleotides are TGCGCCAGCAGCCGAGTAATGGGCACAGATACGCAGTATTTT.

This sequence joins TRBV5-1 and TRBJ2-3; 7 bases match TRBD2. The J segment lost 6 bases and the V segment lost 4 bases, leaving 5 bases of the junction unmatched. The CDR3 is made up of 13 amino acids. Germline CDR1 is SGHRS and CDR2 is YFSETQ. The CDR3 nucleotides are TGCGCCAGCAGCGCTGGACTAGTCGATACGCAGTATTTT. Translating gives CASSAGLVDTQYF.

This clonotype was picked up a small number of times. The chain joins TRBV29-1 to TRBJ2-1; D gene ambiguous. The ends were cut back, 2 bases at V and 4 bases at J, with 9 bases in the middle. Germline V gives CDR1 SQVTM, CDR2 ANQGSEA. CDR3 size: 13 residues. The chain's CDR3 is CSVELPGYNEQFF. For the CDR3, the DNA is TGCAGCGTTGAACTCCCCGGGTACAATGAGCAGTTCTTC.

V is TRBV6-1 and J is TRBJ1-2, with a possible D match to TRBD1 (5 bases). V lost 9 bases to trimming and J lost 4 bases, with 18 bases between them. The germline gives CDR1 MNHNS, CDR2 SASEGT. The CDR3 length is 14 residues. This CDR3 is CASTTSGLAYGYTF. The CDR3 region has the DNA TGTGCCAGTACTACCTCGGGACTCGCCTATGGCTACACCTTC.

The V call is TRBV7-2, the J call TRBJ1-5; no reliable D call. From germline, CDR1 is SGHTA and CDR2 FQGNSA. The CDR3 runs to 16 residues. The V and J ends lost 5 bases and 4 bases respectively, with 18 bases between them. The CDR3 protein is CASSPYGTDPNQPQHF. The CDR3 region has the DNA TGTGCCAGCAGCCCCTACGGTACAGACCCGAATCAGCCCCAGCATTTT.

The CDR3, as DNA: TGCGCCAGCAGCCAAGGCTACCAATTCGCCTACGAGCAGTACTTC. The encoded protein is CASSQGYQFAYEQYF. The V call is TRBV4-3, the J call TRBJ2-7; the D is unclear. With 1 base removed from V and 2 bases from J, the gap between germline ends came to 12 bases. The CDR3 sequence is 15 residues long. Germline CDR1 is LGHNA and CDR2 is YSLEER.

The chain recombines TRBV6-5 with TRBJ2-7, with D perhaps matching TRBD1 or TRBD2 (6 bases each). CDR3 length: 15 residues. CDR1 is MNHEY and CDR2 is SVGAGI in the germline V gene. Trimming removed 7 bases at V and 3 bases at J, with 19 bases between. Written as DNA, the CDR3 is TGTGCCAGCAACCGAGGGGGGCGCGCGGGCTACGAGCAGTACTTC. Translating it yields CASNRGGRAGYEQYF.

The chain combines TRBV5-6 with TRBJ2-3; D unresolved. The CDR3 has 13 residues. Germline CDR1 and CDR2: SGHDT and YYEEEE. V was clipped by 2 bases and J by 5 bases, with 9 bases between them. DNA of the CDR3: TGTGCCAGCAGCTTAAAAGGAATAGATACGCAGTATTTT. Translating it yields CASSLKGIDTQYF.

This clonotype was counted only a few times. The chain couples TRBV4-3 to TRBJ1-2; D is unresolved. The germline V gene has CDR1 LGHNA and CDR2 YSLEER. The CDR3 contains 15 residues. V was cut by 0 bases and J by 8 bases, with 16 bases left in between. The CDR3 DNA follows: TGCGCCAGCAGCCAAGATGTAAGGGTTGGTCTCGGCTACACCTTC. This sequence encodes CASSQDVRVGLGYTF.

J is TRBJ2-3 and V is TRBV7-2; 12 bases are a match to TRBD2. This CDR3 contains 17 residues. Germline trimming cut 5 bases from V and 3 bases from J; bases unmatched to any gene: 9. Germline assignment: CDR1 SGHTA and CDR2 FQGNSA. The CDR3 bases are TGTGCCAGCAGCCCCCGGACTAGCGGGATAGGGACAGATACGCAGTATTTT. Protein: CASSPRTSGIGTDTQYF. Using reference TRBV7-2 and TRBJ2-3 for the parts outside the CDR3, the full variable domain is GAGVSQSPSNKVTEKGKDVELRCDPISGHTALYWYRQSLGQGLEFLIYFQGNSAPDKSGLPSDRFSAERTGGSVSTLTIQRTQQEDSAVYLCASSPRTSGIGTDTQYFGPGTRLTVL.

This chain connects TRBV6-5 to TRBJ1-4; weak D call: TRBD1 (5 bases). Trimming removed 0 bases from V and 1 base from J, with 12 bases in between. CDR3 length: 17 amino acids. Per germline, CDR1 MNHEY and CDR2 SVGAGI. The CDR3 sequence: CASSYSGLGVTNEKLFF. Written as DNA, the CDR3 is TGTGCCAGCAGTTACTCGGGACTTGGGGTAACTAATGAAAAACTGTTTTTT.